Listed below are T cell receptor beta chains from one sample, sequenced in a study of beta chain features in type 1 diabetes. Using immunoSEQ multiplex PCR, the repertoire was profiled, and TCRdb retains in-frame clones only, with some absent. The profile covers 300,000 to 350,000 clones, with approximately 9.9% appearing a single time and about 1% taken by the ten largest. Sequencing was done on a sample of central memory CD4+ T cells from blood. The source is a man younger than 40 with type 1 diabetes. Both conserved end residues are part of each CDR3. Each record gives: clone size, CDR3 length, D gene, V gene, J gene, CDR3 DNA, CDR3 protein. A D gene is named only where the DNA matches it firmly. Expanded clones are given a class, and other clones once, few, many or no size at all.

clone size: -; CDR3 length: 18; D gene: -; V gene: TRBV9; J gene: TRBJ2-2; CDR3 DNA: TGTGCCAGCAGCGTAGATAGGGGGAGTAGGGTAAACACCGGGGAGCTGTTTTTT; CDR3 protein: CASSVDRGSRVNTGELFF
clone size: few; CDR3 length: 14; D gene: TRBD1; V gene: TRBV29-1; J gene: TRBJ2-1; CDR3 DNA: TGCAGCGTTGAAGATTCGCAGGGGGCGTCTGAGCAGTTCTTC; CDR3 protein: CSVEDSQGASEQFF
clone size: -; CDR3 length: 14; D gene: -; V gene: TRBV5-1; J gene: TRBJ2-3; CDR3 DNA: TGCGCCAGCAAGGGTCTGCCTAGCACAGATACGCAGTATTTT; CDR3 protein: CASKGLPSTDTQYF
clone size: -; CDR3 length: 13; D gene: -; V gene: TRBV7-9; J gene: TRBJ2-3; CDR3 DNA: TGTGCCAGCAGCGAACAGGGAACTGATACGCAGTATTTT; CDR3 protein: CASSEQGTDTQYF
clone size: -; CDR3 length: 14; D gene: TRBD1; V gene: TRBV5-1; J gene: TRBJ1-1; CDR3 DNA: TGCGCCAGCAGCTCACAGGGGTTGAACACTGAAGCTTTCTTT; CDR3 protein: CASSSQGLNTEAFF
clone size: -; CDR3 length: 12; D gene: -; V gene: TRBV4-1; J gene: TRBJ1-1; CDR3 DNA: TGCGCCAGCAGCCAAGAGGGGTTTACAGCTTTCTTT; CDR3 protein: CASSQEGFTAFF
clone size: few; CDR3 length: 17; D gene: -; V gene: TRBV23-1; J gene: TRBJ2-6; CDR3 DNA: TGCGCACCGGGAGCAGGGACAATTTTCTCTGGGGCCAACGTCCTGACTTTC; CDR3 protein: CAPGAGTIFSGANVLTF
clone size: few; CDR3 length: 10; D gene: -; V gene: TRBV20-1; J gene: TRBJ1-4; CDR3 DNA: TGCAGTGCCGGAGATGAAAAACTGTTTTTT; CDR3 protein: CSAGDEKLFF
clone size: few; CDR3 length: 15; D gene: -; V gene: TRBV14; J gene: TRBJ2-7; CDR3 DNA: TGTGCCAGCAGCCGAGGGCCCCCCCCTCAATACGAGCAGTACTTC; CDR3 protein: CASSRGPPPQYEQYF
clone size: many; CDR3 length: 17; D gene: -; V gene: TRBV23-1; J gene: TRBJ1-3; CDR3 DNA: TGCGCCAGCAGTCAACCTCGGCTCCCTGACTCTGGAAACACCATATATTTT; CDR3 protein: CASSQPRLPDSGNTIYF
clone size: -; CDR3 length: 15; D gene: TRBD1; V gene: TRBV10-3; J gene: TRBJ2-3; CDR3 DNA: TGTGCCATCAGTGAGTCGGGACAGTTCACAGATACGCAGTATTTT; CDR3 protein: CAISESGQFTDTQYF
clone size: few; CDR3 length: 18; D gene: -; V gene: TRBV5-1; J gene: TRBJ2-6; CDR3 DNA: TGCGCCAGCAGCTTGGTGGCAGCGGTGATCTCTGGGGCCAACGTCCTGACTTTC; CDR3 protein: CASSLVAAVISGANVLTF
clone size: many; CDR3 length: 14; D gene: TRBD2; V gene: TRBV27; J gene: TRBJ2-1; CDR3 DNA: TGTGCCAGCAGTTTCCTGACTAGCGGGGATGAGCAGTTCTTC; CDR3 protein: CASSFLTSGDEQFF
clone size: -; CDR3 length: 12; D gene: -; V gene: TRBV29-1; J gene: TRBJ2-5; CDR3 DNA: TGCAGCGTCGTCGAGAGGGGAGAGACCCAGTACTTC; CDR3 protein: CSVVERGETQYF
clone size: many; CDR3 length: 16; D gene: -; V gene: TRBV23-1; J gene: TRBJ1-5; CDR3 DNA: TGCGCCAGCAGTCATGGACAGTTTAATAGCAATCAGCCCCAGCATTTT; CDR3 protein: CASSHGQFNSNQPQHF
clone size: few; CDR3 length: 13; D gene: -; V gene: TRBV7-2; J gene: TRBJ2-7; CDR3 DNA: TGTGCCAGCAGCTTAGGTCCAGTTTACGAGCAGTACTTC; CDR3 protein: CASSLGPVYEQYF
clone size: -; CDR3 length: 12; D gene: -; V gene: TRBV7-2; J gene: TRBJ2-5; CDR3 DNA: TGTGCCAGCAGCTTAACCAGGGAGACCCAGTACTTC; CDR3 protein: CASSLTRETQYF
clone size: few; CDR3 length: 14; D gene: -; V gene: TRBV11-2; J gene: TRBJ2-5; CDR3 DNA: TGTGCCAGCAGCTTAACCCCCAACGGGGAGACCCAGTACTTC; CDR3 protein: CASSLTPNGETQYF
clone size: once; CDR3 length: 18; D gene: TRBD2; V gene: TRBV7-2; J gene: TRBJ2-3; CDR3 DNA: TGTGCCAGCAGCTTAAAACTAGCGGGGGGAGCGAGCACAGATACGCAGTATTTT; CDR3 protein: CASSLKLAGGASTDTQYF
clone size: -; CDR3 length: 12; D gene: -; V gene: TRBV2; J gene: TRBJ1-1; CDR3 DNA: TGTGCCAGCAGTGAATGGCCCACTGAAGCTTTCTTT; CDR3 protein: CASSEWPTEAFF
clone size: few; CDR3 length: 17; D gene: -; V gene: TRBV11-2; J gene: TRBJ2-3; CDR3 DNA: TGTGCCAGCAGCTCCCTTTGGGCCGGGGGTAGCACAGATACGCAGTATTTT; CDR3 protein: CASSSLWAGGSTDTQYF
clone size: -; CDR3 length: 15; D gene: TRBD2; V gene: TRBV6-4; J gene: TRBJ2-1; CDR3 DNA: TGTGCCAGCAGCCACCGGGGGGAGAGGCCCAATGAGCAGTTCTTC; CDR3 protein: CASSHRGERPNEQFF
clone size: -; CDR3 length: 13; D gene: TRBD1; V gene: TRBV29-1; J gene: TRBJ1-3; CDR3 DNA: TGCAGCGCGGGACAGGGGGGCAGGAACACCATATATTTT; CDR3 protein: CSAGQGGRNTIYF
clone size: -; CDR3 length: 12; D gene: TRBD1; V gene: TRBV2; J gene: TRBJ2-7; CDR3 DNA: TGTGCCAGCACTACAGGGGCCTACGAGCAGTACTTC; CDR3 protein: CASTTGAYEQYF
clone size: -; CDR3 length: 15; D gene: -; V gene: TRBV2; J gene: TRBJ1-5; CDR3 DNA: TGTGCCAGCAGTGAAGAATCAGGGCTGCATCAGCCCCAGCATTTT; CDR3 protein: CASSEESGLHQPQHF
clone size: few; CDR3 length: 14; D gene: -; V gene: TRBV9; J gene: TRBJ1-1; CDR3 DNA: TGTGCCAGCAGCGTAGATAGCATTGTCACTGAAGCTTTCTTT; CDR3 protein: CASSVDSIVTEAFF
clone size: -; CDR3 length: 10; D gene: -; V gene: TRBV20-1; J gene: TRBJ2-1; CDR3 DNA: TGCAGTGCTAGAGCAGACGAGCAGTTCTTC; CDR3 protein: CSARADEQFF
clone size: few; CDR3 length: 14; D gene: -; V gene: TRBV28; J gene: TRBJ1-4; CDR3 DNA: TGTGCCAGCAGTTTAAAGGGCGTTAATGAAAAACTGTTTTTT; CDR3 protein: CASSLKGVNEKLFF
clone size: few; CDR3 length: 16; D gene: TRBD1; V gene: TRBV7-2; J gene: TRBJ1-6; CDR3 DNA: TGTGCCAGCAGCTCCCTAACAGGGGGCGTTAATTCACCCCTCCACTTT; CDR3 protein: CASSSLTGGVNSPLHF
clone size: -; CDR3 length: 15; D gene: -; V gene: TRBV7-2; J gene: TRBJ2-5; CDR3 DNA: TGTGCCAGCAGCGCGGGGGCCCCCTCCCAAGAGACCCAGTACTTC; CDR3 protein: CASSAGAPSQETQYF
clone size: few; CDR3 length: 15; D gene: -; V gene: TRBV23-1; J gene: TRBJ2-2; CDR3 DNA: TGCGCCAGCAGTCACTCGGGACAGAACACCGGGGAGCTGTTTTTT; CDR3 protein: CASSHSGQNTGELFF
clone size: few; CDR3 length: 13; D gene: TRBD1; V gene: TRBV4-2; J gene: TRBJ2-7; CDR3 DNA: TGTGCCAGCAGCCAAACGAGGGGGCTCGAGCAGTACTTC; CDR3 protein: CASSQTRGLEQYF
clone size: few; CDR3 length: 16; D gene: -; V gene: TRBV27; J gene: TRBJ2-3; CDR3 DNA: TGTGCCAGCAGTTTATCGTTTACGGGGAGAACAGATACGCAGTATTTT; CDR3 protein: CASSLSFTGRTDTQYF
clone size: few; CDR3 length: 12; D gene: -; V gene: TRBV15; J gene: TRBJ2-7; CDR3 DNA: TGTGCCACCAGCAGAGACAGGGCTGCGCAGTACTTC; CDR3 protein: CATSRDRAAQYF
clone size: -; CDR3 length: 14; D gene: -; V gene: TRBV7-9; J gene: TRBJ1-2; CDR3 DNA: TGTGCCAGCAGCTTCTTTGGGGCAGGGGAAGGCTACACCTTC; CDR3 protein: CASSFFGAGEGYTF
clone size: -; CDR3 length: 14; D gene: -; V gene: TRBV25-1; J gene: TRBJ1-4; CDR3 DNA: TGTGCCAGCAATACAGGGCAAACTAATGAAAAACTGTTTTTT; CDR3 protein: CASNTGQTNEKLFF
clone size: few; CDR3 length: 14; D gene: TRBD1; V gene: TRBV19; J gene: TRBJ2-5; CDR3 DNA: TGTGCCAGTAGTATACAGGGGGCGCGAGAGACCCAGTACTTC; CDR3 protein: CASSIQGARETQYF
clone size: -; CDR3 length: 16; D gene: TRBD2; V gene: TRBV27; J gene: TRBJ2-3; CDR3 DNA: TGTGCCAGCAGTCCATGGGCTAGCGGGGGGGCAGATACGCAGTATTTT; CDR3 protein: CASSPWASGGADTQYF
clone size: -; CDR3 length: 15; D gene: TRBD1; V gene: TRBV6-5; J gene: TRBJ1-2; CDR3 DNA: TGTGCCAGCAGTTCACGACAGGGGAGGGGGAATGGCTACACCTTC; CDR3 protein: CASSSRQGRGNGYTF
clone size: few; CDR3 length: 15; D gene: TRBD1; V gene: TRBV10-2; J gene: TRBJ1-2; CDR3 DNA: TGCGCCAGCAGAGGGGATGGGACAGGGGCCTATGGCTACACCTTC; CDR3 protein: CASRGDGTGAYGYTF
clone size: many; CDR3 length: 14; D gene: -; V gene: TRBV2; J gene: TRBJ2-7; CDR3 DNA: TGTGCCAGCAGTGAAGACGGAGGATTCTACGAGCAGTACTTC; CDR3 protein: CASSEDGGFYEQYF
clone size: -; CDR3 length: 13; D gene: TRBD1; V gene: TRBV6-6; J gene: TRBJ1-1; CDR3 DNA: TGTGCCAGCGGGACAGCCATGAACACTGAAGCTTTCTTT; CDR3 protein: CASGTAMNTEAFF
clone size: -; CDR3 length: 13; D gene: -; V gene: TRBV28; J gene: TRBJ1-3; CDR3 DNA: TGTGCCAGCAGTGCGGACAGTGGAAACACCATATATTTT; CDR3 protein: CASSADSGNTIYF
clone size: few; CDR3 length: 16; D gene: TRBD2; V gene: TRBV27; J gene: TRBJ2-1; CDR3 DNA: TGTGCCAGCAGTTTACTTAGCGGGTCAGGGTCGAATGAGCAGTTCTTC; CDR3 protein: CASSLLSGSGSNEQFF
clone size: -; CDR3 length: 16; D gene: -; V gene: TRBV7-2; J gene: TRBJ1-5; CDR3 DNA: TGTGCCAGCAGCTTAGAATACGGAGGGCCCGGCCAGCCCCAGCATTTT; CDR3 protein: CASSLEYGGPGQPQHF
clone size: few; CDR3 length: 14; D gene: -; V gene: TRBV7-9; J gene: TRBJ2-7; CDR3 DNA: TGTGCCAGCAGCTTAACTGGTAAGATGGGCGAGCAGTACTTC; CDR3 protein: CASSLTGKMGEQYF
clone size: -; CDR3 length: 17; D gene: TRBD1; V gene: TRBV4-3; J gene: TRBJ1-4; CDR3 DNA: TGCGCCAGCAGCCAAGATCAAAGCAGGGGGCGCGTTGAAAAACTGTTTTTT; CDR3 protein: CASSQDQSRGRVEKLFF
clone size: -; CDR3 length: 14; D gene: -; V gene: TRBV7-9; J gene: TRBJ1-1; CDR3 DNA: TGTGCCAGCAGGCAAGACGCCCAGAACACTGAAGCTTTCTTT; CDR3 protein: CASRQDAQNTEAFF